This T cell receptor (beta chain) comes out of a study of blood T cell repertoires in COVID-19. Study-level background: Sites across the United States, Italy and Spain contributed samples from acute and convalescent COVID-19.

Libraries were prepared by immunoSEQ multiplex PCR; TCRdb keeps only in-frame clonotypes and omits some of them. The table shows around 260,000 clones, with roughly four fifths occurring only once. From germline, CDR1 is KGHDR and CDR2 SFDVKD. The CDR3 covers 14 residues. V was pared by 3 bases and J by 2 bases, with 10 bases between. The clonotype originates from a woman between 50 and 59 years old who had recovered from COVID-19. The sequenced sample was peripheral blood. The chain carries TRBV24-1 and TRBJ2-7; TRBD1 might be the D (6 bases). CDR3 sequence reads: CATSDPDRTYEQYF. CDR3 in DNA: TGTGCCACCAGTGATCCTGACAGGACCTACGAGCAGTACTTC.